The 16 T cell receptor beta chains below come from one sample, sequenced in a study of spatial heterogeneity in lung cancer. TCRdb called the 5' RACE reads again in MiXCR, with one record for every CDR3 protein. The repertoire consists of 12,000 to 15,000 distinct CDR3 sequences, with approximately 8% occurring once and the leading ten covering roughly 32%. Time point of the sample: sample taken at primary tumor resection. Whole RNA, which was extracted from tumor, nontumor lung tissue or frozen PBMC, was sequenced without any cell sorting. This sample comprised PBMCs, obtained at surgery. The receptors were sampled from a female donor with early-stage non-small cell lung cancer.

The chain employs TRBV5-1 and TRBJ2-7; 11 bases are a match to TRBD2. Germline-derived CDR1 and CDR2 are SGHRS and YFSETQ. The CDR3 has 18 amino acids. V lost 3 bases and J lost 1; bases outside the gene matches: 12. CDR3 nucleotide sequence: TGCGCCAGCAGCTCCCGACAGAGCACTAGCGGGGGTTCCTACGAGCAGTACTTC. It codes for CASSSRQSTSGGSYEQYF.

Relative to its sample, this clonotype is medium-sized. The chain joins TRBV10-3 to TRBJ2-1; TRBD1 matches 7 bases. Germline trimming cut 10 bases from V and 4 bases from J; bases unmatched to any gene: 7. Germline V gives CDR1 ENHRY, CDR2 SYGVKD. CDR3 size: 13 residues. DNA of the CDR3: TGTGCCACCGCACCGACAGGGTACAATGAGCAGTTCTTC. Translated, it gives CATAPTGYNEQFF.

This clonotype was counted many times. Here the CDR3 reads CASSFGQEVEQYF. CDR3 sequence (DNA): TGTGCCAGCAGTTTCGGACAGGAGGTCGAGCAGTACTTC. The J gene is TRBJ2-7, the V gene TRBV12-3 or TRBV12-4; TRBD1 matches 7 bases. This CDR3 contains 13 residues. After removal of 3 bases from V and 6 bases from J, the junction contained 5 bases not matched to a gene.

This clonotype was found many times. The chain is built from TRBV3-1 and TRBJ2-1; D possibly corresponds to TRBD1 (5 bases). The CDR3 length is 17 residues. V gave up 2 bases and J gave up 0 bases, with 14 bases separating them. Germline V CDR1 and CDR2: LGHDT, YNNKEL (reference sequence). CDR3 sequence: CASSQSRTTYSYNEQFF. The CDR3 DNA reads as TGTGCCAGCAGCCAAAGCCGGACAACCTACTCCTACAATGAGCAGTTCTTC.

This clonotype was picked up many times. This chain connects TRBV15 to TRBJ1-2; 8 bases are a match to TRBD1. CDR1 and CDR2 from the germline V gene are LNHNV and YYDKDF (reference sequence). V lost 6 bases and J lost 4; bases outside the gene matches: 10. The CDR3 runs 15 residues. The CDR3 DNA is TGTGCCACCAGAATCCCAGGGGGCGGTGGCTATGGCTACACCTTC. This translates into CATRIPGGGGYGYTF.

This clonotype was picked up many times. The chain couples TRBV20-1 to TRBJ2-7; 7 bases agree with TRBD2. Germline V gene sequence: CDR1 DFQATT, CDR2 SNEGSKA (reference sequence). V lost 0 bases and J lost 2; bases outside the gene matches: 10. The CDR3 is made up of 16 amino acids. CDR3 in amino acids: CSARDPGSGAAYEQYF. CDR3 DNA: TGCAGTGCTAGAGATCCTGGGAGCGGGGCGGCCTACGAGCAGTACTTC.

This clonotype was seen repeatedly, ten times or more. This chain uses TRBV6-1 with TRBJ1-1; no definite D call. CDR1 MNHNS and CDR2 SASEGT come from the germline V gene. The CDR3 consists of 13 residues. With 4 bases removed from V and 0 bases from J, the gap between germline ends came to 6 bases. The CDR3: CASSGPLNTEAFF. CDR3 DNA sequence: TGTGCCAGCAGTGGCCCTTTGAACACTGAAGCTTTCTTT.

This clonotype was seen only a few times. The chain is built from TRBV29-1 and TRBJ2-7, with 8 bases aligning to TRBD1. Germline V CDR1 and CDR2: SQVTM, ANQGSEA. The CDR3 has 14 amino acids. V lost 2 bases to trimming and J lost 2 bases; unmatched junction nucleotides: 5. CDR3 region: CSVESTGGTYEQYF. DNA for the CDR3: TGCAGCGTTGAATCTACAGGGGGGACCTACGAGCAGTACTTC.

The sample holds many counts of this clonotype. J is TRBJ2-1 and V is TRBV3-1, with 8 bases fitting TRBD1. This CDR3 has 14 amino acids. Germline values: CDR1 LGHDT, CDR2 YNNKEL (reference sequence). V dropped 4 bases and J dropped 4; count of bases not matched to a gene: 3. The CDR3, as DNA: TGTGCCAGCAGCCCAGACAGGGGATACAATGAGCAGTTCTTC. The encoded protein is CASSPDRGYNEQFF.

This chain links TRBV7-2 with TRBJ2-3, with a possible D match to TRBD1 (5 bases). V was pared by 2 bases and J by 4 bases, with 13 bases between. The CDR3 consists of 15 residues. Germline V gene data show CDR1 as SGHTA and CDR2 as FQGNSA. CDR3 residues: CASSLWQGGADTQYF. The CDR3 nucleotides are TGTGCCAGCAGCTTATGGCAGGGTGGGGCAGATACGCAGTATTTT.

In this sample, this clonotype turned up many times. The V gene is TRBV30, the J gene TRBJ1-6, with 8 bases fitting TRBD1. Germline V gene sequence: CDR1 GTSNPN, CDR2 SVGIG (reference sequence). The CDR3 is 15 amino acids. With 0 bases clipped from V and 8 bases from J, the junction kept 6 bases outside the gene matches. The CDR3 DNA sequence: TGTGCCTGGAGTGTCGTGGACAGGGCGGATTCACCCCTCCACTTT. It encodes CAWSVVDRADSPLHF.

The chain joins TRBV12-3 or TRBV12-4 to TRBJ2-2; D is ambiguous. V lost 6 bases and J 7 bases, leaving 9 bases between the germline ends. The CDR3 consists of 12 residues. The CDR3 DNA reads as TGTGCCAGCAGCTACAGTGGCGGGGAGCTGTTTTTT. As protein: CASSYSGGELFF.

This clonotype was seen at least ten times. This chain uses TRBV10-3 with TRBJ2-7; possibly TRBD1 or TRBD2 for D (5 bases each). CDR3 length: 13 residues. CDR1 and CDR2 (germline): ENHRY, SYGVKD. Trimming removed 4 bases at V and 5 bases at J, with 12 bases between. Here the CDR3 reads CAISVGPDHEQYF. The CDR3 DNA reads TGTGCCATCAGTGTGGGACCAGACCACGAGCAGTACTTC.

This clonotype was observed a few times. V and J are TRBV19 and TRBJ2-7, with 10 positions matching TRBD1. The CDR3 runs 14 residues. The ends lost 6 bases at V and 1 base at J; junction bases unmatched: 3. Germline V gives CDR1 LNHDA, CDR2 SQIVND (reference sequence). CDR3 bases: TGTGCCAGTAGCCGACAGGGGGCTTCCTACGAGCAGTACTTC. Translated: CASSRQGASYEQYF.

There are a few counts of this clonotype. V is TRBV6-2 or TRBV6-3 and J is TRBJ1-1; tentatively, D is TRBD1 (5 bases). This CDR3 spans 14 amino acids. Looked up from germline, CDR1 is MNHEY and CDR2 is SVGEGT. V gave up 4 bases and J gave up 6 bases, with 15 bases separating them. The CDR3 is CASSSNYRDAEAFF. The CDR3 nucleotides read TGTGCCAGCAGTTCCAACTACCGGGACGCTGAAGCTTTCTTT.

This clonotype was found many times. The CDR3 is CSPHDGNTEAFF. CDR3 DNA sequence: TGCAGTCCCCACGATGGGAACACTGAAGCTTTCTTT. The gene calls are TRBV20-1 and TRBJ1-1; no firm D call. From germline, CDR1 is DFQATT and CDR2 SNEGSKA (reference sequence). The CDR3 totals 12 residues. The V and J ends lost 8 bases and 1 base respectively, with 11 bases between them.